Described below is a single T cell receptor (beta chain) sequence and its context. Its target is not known. Every isolated RNA sample was fully reverse transcribed, so sequencing captured expressed TCRB transcripts. Clones were read by immunoSEQ multiplex PCR, and TCRdb kept only the in-frame ones, dropping some. This table holds around 70,000 clones, around 49% found once. This CDR3 has 12 residues. Deletions cut 6 bases from V and 1 base from J, with 8 bases between. Germline CDR1 and CDR2: SGHRS and YFSETQ. This entry belongs to a study of beta chain features in type 1 diabetes. Overall study findings and caveats: All four CD4+ subsets of Type 1 diabetes patients contained TCRB CDR3s that were moderately but significantly shorter.

This receptor was obtained from a man aged 30 to 45 with type 1 diabetes. Sample: central memory CD4+ T cells from blood. The J gene is TRBJ2-7, the V gene TRBV5-1, with a tentative D call TRBD1 (5 bases). This CDR3 reads CASTDSSYEQYF. The CDR3 DNA reads as TGCGCCAGCACCGACAGTTCCTACGAGCAGTACTTC.